The 5 T cell receptor beta chains presented below share a single source sample, sequenced in a study of CD8 T cells in Susac syndrome. Random hexamers served to reverse transcribe roughly 0.45 to 1 ug RNA. TCRdb redid the calling of the immunoSEQ multiplex PCR reads with MiXCR, one entry per CDR3 protein. The repertoire includes tens of thousands of distinct CDR3 sequences, around 95% of them detected once, and 0.5% to 0.6% sits in the top ten. Sequenced input: CD8+ T cells from PBMCs. The receptors were sampled from a human donor with multiple sclerosis.

This clonotype was seen only a few times. The genes are TRBV5-4 and TRBJ2-4; tentatively, D is TRBD1 (6 bases). Trimming stripped 1 base from V and 5 bases from J, with 13 bases between. The CDR3 has 15 amino acids. CDR1 and CDR2 from the germline V gene are SGHNT and YYREEE (reference sequence). CDR3 DNA sequence: TGTGCCAGCAGCTTGTCTTGGGGGCAGCAAAACATTCAGTACTTC. This translates into CASSLSWGQQNIQYF.

V usage is TRBV15 and J usage is TRBJ2-7; D may be TRBD2 (5 bases). CDR3 length: 15 amino acids. The V end was cut by 0 bases, the J end by 6 bases, with 15 bases between. Germline-derived CDR1 and CDR2 are LNHNV and YYDKDF (reference sequence). The CDR3 loop reads CATSRDGVSGFEQYF. The CDR3 region has the DNA TGTGCCACCAGCAGAGACGGTGTCTCGGGGTTCGAGCAGTACTTC.

The chain links TRBV5-8 to TRBJ1-1, with unresolved D. Trimming took off 0 bases at V and 0 bases at J, with 9 bases between the two ends. The CDR3 length is 15 residues. Germline V gene sequence: CDR1 SGHTS, CDR2 YDEGEE. The CDR3 is CASSLDRLMNTEAFF. The DNA for the CDR3 is TGTGCCAGCAGCTTGGACCGGCTAATGAACACTGAAGCTTTCTTT.

Here the CDR3 reads CSARDPAGSTDTQYF. CDR3 bases: TGCAGTGCTAGAGATCCCGCAGGGAGCACAGATACGCAGTATTTT. The chain recombines TRBV20-1 with TRBJ2-3; D perhaps matches TRBD1 (5 bases). This CDR3 spans 15 amino acids. Germline V gives CDR1 DFQATT, CDR2 SNEGSKA (reference sequence). The V end lost 0 bases, the J end lost 0 bases, and 10 bases lay between the germline ends.

The V call is TRBV28, the J call TRBJ2-7; 7 positions agree with TRBD2. Germline CDR1 MDHEN, CDR2 SYDVKM. Germline trimming cut 3 bases from V and 2 bases from J; bases unmatched to any gene: 4. This CDR3 contains 14 residues. CDR3 nucleotide sequence: TGTGCCAGCAGTTTCCGGCTAGCGGCCTACGAGCAGTACTTC. Translating gives CASSFRLAAYEQYF.